Listed here are 17 T cell receptor beta chains from one sample, sequenced in a study of T cell responses to AZD1222 COVID-19 vaccine (dated by TCRdb to the early 2020s). Explained via the paper, the time point label denotes: baseline before first vaccination. The method behind the library was the immunoSEQ multiplex PCR assay. TCRdb limited this immuneACCESS table to in-frame rearrangements with V and J called. A share of clones is missing; checked studies link under half to unresolved V genes, and the rest is unexplained. Across this sample there are approximately 150,000 clones, with 90% to 95% seen only once. The ten largest make up less than 3% of the sample. The sequencing used peripheral blood, collected on day 0 of AZD1222 vaccination. The receptors stem from an adult in good health.

The genes are TRBV18 and TRBJ2-1, with D unresolved. Between the trimmed V and J ends, which lost 3 bases and 3 bases, there was a span of 6 bases. The CDR3 sequence is 13 residues long. CDR1 and CDR2 from the germline V gene are KGHSH and LQKENI. CDR3 protein: CASSPTDYNEQFF. The CDR3 DNA is TGTGCCAGCTCACCCACGGACTACAATGAGCAGTTCTTC.

This rearrangement joins TRBV5-6 to TRBJ2-7; the D gene is possibly TRBD1 (6 bases). This CDR3 is 14 amino acids long. Trimming left V 4 bases short and J 3 bases short, with 14 bases between. CDR1 is SGHDT, CDR2 YYEEEE, per germline. CDR3 loop: CASSADSLGYEQYF. The CDR3 DNA is TGTGCCAGCAGCGCGGACAGCCTTGGCTACGAGCAGTACTTC. Full variable domain (missing parts from reference TRBV5-6 and TRBJ2-7): DAGVTQSPTHLIKTRGQQVTLRCSPKSGHDTVSWYQQALGQGPQFIFQYYEEEERQRGNFPDRFSGHQFPNYSSELNVNALLLGDSALYLCASSADSLGYEQYFGPGTRLTVT.

This rearrangement joins TRBV28 to TRBJ2-3, with 7 bases matching TRBD1. V lost 6 bases and J lost 3; bases outside the gene matches: 6. From germline, CDR1 is MDHEN and CDR2 SYDVKM. The CDR3 contains 14 residues. DNA of the CDR3: TGTGCCAGCAGCACTTCAGGGGGTACAGATACGCAGTATTTT. It is translated as CASSTSGGTDTQYF.

The rearrangement joins TRBV19 to TRBJ2-3; D might be TRBD2 (6 bases). This CDR3 is 15 amino acids long. Trimming stripped 3 bases from V and 4 bases from J, with 14 bases between. The V gene's germline CDR1 is LNHDA and CDR2 SQIVND (reference sequence). CDR3 DNA sequence: TGTGCCAGTAGTATGCGGGCGGAGGGAGCAGATACGCAGTATTTT. Protein product: CASSMRAEGADTQYF.

This chain connects TRBV6-5 to TRBJ1-1; 11 bases are shared with TRBD1. The CDR3 length is 15 residues. V gave up 7 bases and J gave up 4 bases; unmatched junction bases: 8. Germline CDR1 is MNHEY and CDR2 is SVGAGI. CDR3 coding DNA: TGTGCCAGCATCCCGGACAGGGGGCTAGGCACTGAAGCTTTCTTT. Protein product: CASIPDRGLGTEAFF.

The chain has TRBV3-1 (or the pseudogene TRBV3-2) and TRBJ2-7; possible D gene TRBD2, 6 bases. CDR1 is LGHDT and CDR2 is YNNKEL in the germline V gene (reference sequence). The ends were cut back, 4 bases at V and 4 bases at J, with 17 bases in the middle. This CDR3 is 15 amino acids long. Here the CDR3 DNA reads TGTGCCAGCAGCCCCCCTGCGGGACCTATATACGAGCAGTACTTC. Protein sequence: CASSPPAGPIYEQYF.

V usage is TRBV21-1 and J usage is TRBJ1-1; TRBD1, as called in the table, went unchecked against the DNA. TRBV21-1 is classified as a pseudogene. The CDR3 runs 14 residues. In nucleotides, the CDR3 is TGTGCCAGCAACGAACAGGGTACAATCATTGAAGCTTTCTTT. Residues: CASNEQGTIIEAFF.

This rearrangement joins TRBV27 to TRBJ2-1; D could derive from TRBD1 or TRBD2 (5 bases each). Between the trimmed V and J ends, which lost 5 bases and 9 bases, there was a span of 14 bases. This CDR3 has 13 amino acids. CDR1 and CDR2 from the germline V gene are MNHEY and SMNVEV (reference sequence). The CDR3 reads CASSLGTGGEQFF. The CDR3 region has the DNA TGTGCCAGCAGTCTAGGGACGGGTGGTGAGCAGTTCTTC.

This sequence joins TRBV5-6 and TRBJ2-1; D remains ambiguous. Between the trimmed V and J ends, which lost 3 bases and 4 bases, there was a span of 11 bases. Per germline, CDR1 SGHDT and CDR2 YYEEEE. The CDR3 is made up of 14 amino acids. The CDR3 reads CASSSGYEYNEQFF. CDR3 nucleotide sequence: TGTGCCAGCAGCTCTGGTTATGAGTACAATGAGCAGTTCTTC.

The rearrangement links TRBV7-9 to TRBJ2-3; 8 bases map to TRBD2. The V gene end was trimmed by 6 bases and the J gene end by 2 bases; junction bases not matched to a gene: 4. The length of the CDR3 is 14 residues. The V gene's germline CDR1 is SEHNR and CDR2 FQNEAQ (reference sequence). The CDR3 protein is CASRVLADTDTQYF. CDR3 sequence (DNA): TGTGCCAGCAGGGTACTAGCGGACACAGATACGCAGTATTTT.

This chain joins TRBV29-1 and TRBJ2-3, with TRBD1 as a possible D gene (5 bases). V dropped 6 bases and J dropped 2 bases, with 15 bases sitting between them. CDR3 length: 14 residues. Germline CDR1 SQVTM, CDR2 ANQGSEA. CDR3 coding DNA: TGCAGCGTGAAGGGGCCCCGAGACACAGATACGCAGTATTTT. Translated, it gives CSVKGPRDTDTQYF.

The chain joins TRBV7-9 to TRBJ2-1, with D possibly matching TRBD2 (5 bases). This CDR3 contains 11 residues. Trimming pared 2 bases from V and 9 bases from J, leaving 5 bases between. CDR1 is SEHNR, CDR2 FQNEAQ, per germline (reference sequence). The CDR3 protein is CASSLSGEQFF. As DNA, the CDR3 is TGTGCCAGCAGCTTAAGCGGTGAGCAGTTCTTC.

This clone occurred once. This chain links TRBV12-3 or TRBV12-4 with TRBJ1-4; tentatively, D is TRBD1 (6 bases). This CDR3 contains 12 residues. V was clipped by 7 bases and J by 10 bases, with 13 bases between them. This chain's CDR3 is CASTTGRGKLFF. The CDR3 nucleotides read TGTGCCAGCACGACAGGCAGGGGAAAACTGTTTTTT.

J is TRBJ1-2 and V is TRBV12-3 or TRBV12-4; D might be TRBD1 (6 bases). Trimming took 4 bases from V and 5 from J, leaving 11 bases between them. The length of the CDR3 is 13 residues. CDR3 DNA sequence: TGTGCCAGCAGTTCCGGGACATTATATGGCTACACCTTC. Its protein product is CASSSGTLYGYTF.

J is TRBJ2-1 and V is TRBV5-1; D perhaps matches TRBD2 (6 bases). Germline lookup yields CDR1 SGHRS and CDR2 YFSETQ. The CDR3 is 14 amino acids. The V end was cut by 3 bases, the J end by 8 bases, with 15 bases between. The CDR3: CASSSEGGAHEQFF. The CDR3 DNA reads as TGCGCCAGCAGCTCCGAAGGAGGGGCCCATGAGCAGTTCTTC. The entire variable domain, with the rest obtained from reference TRBV5-1 and TRBJ2-1, is as follows: KAGVTQTPRYLIKTRGQQVTLSCSPISGHRSVSWYQQTPGQGLQFLFEYFSETQRNKGNFPGRFSGRQFSNSRSEMNVSTLELGDSALYLCASSSEGGAHEQFFGPGTRLTVL.

The chain has TRBV6-4 and TRBJ1-6; weak D call: TRBD1 (5 bases). Germline assignment: CDR1 MRHNA and CDR2 SNTAGT. CDR3 length: 14 amino acids. Trimming took 2 bases from V and 8 from J, leaving 10 bases between them. This chain's CDR3 is CASSDGTPYSPLHF. CDR3 DNA: TGTGCCAGCAGTGACGGGACTCCGTATTCACCCCTCCACTTT.

This sequence joins TRBV5-6 and TRBJ1-5; D unresolved. The CDR3 length is 13 residues. Trimming stripped 1 base from V and 5 bases from J, with 7 bases between. Germline V lookup: CDR1 SGHDT, CDR2 YYEEEE. This chain's CDR3 is CASSLKRDQPQHF. The CDR3 DNA sequence: TGTGCCAGCAGCTTGAAAAGGGATCAGCCCCAGCATTTT.